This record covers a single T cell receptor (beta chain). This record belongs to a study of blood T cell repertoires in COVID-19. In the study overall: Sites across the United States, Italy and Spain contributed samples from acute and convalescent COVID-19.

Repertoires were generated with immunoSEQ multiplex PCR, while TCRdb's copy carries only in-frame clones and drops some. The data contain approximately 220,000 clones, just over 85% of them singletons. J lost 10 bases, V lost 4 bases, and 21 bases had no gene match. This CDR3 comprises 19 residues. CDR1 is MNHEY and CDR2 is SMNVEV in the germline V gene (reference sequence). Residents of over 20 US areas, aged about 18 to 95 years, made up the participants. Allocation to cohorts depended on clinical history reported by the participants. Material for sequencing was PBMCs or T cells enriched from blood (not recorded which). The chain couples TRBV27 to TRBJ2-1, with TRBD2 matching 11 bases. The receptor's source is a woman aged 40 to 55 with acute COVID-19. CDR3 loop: CASSSWGSGRASWWGEQFF. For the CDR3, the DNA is TGTGCCAGCAGTTCCTGGGGTAGCGGGAGGGCCTCATGGTGGGGCGAGCAGTTCTTC.